Below, 3 T cell receptor beta chains from the same sample are listed, as sequenced in a study of Ad26.COV2.S vaccination and SARS-CoV-2 variants. The treatment here: approximately 18 received Ad26.COV2.S at low or high dose, single or two shots; a few received placebo; per-sample allocation not given. Collection of samples fell on day 63 after the first vaccine or placebo injection. Only in-frame clones appear in the TCRdb table, and some are missing; sequencing was by immunoSEQ multiplex PCR. The sample has around 450,000 clones, nearly 90% seen once. The specimen comprised peripheral blood, sampled in a trial of Ad26.COV2.S vaccine versus placebo. These receptors were collected from a person between 18 and 65 years old who received the Ad26.COV2.S COVID-19 vaccine or a placebo.

The V gene is TRBV5-1, the J gene TRBJ1-2; D ambiguous. Looked up from germline, CDR1 is SGHRS and CDR2 is YFSETQ. This CDR3 comprises 12 residues. V was clipped by 2 bases and J by 6 bases, with 8 bases between them. CDR3 coding DNA: TGCGCCAGCAGCTTACGGGCGGATGGCTACACCTTC. It translates to CASSLRADGYTF. The full variable domain, rest sourced from reference TRBV5-1 and TRBJ1-2, is KAGVTQTPRYLIKTRGQQVTLSCSPISGHRSVSWYQQTPGQGLQFLFEYFSETQRNKGNFPGRFSGRQFSNSRSEMNVSTLELGDSALYLCASSLRADGYTFGSGTRLTVV.

V is TRBV6-2 or TRBV6-3 and J is TRBJ2-7; D is unresolved. Germline CDR1 and CDR2: MNHEY and SVGEGT. V gave up 2 bases and J gave up 6 bases, with 23 bases separating them. This CDR3 region has 17 residues. For the CDR3, the DNA is TGTGCCAGCAGTTACCGCCTAGGAGAGATGCATCGTTTCGAGCAGTACGTC. Translating gives CASSYRLGEMHRFEQYV.

The chain recombines TRBV29-1 with TRBJ2-3; 8 positions agree with TRBD1. The CDR3 length is 13 residues. The V gene's germline CDR1 is SQVTM and CDR2 ANQGSEA. Trimming took 3 bases from V and 4 from J; bases not matched to a gene: 3. CDR3 in DNA: TGCAGCGTTGAGGCGACAGGGGCAGATACGCAGTATTTT. Translating it yields CSVEATGADTQYF.